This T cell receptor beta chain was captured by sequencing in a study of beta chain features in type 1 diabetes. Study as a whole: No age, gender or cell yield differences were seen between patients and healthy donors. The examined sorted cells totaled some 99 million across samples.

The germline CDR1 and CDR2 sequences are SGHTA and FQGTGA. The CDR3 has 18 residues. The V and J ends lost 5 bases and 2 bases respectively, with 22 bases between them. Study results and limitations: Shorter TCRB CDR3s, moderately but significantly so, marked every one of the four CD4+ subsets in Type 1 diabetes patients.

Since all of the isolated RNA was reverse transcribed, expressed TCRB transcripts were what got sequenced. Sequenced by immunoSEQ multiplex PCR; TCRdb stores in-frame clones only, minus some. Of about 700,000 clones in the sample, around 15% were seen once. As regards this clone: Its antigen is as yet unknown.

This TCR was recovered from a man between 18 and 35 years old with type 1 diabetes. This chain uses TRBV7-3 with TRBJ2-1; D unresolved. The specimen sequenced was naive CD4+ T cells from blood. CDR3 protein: CASSETGRAPTAYNEQFF. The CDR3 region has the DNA TGTGCCAGCAGCGAAACGGGTAGGGCACCCACGGCCTACAATGAGCAGTTCTTC.